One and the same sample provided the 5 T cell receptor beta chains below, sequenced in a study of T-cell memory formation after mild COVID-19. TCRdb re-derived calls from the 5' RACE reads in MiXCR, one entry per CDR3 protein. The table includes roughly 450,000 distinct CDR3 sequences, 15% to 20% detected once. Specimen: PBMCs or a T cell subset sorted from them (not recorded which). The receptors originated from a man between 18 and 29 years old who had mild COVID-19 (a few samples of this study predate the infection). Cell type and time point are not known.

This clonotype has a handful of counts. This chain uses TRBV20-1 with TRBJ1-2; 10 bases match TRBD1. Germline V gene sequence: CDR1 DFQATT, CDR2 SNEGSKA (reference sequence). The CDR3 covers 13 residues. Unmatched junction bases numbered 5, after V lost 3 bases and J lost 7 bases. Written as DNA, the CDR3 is TGCAGTGCTAGCGACAGGGGGCGAGGTGGCTACACCTTC. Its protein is CSASDRGRGGYTF.

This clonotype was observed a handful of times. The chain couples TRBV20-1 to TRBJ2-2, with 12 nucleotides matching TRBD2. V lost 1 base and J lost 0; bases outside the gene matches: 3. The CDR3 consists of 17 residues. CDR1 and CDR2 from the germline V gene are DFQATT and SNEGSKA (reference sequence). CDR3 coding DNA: TGCAGTGCTAGAGGACTAGCGGGGGCCTCGAACACCGGGGAGCTGTTTTTT. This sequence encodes CSARGLAGASNTGELFF.

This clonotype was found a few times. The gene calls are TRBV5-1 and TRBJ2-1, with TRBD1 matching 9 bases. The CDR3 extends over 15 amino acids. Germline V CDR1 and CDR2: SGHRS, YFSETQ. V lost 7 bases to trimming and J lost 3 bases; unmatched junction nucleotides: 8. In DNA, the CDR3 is TGCGCCAGCCAGCTTGCGGGACAGGGCTACAATGAGCAGTTCTTC. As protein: CASQLAGQGYNEQFF.

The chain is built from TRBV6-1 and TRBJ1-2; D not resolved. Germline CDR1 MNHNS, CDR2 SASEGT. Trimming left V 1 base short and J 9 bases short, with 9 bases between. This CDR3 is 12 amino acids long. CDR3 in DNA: TGTGCCAGCAGTGAAGTAACCGTTCGCTACACCTTC. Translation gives CASSEVTVRYTF.

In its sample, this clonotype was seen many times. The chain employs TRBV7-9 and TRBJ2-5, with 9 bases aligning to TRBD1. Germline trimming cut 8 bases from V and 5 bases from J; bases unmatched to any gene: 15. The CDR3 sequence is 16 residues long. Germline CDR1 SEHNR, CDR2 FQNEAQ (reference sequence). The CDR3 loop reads CASLLGAGTGLETQYF. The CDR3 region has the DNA TGTGCCAGCCTCTTAGGAGCCGGGACAGGGCTTGAGACCCAGTACTTC.